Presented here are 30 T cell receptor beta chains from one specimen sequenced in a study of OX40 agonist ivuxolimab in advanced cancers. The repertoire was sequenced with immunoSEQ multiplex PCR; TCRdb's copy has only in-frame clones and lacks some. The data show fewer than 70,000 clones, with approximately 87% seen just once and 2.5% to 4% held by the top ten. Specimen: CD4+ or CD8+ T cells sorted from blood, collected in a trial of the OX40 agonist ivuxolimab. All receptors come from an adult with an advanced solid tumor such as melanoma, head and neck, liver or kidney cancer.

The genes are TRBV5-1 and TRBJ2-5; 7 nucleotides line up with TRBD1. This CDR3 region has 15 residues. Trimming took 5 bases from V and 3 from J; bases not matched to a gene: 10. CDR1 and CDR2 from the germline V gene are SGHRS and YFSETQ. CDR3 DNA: TGCGCCAGCAGAAACACCCACGGGACAGAAGAGACCCAGTACTTC. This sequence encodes CASRNTHGTEETQYF.

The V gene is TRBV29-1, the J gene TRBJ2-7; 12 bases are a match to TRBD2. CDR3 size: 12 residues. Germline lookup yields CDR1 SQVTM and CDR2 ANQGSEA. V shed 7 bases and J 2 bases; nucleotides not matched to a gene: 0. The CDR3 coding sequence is TGCAGCGCTAGCGGGGGGGCCTACGAGCAGTACTTC. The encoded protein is CSASGGAYEQYF.

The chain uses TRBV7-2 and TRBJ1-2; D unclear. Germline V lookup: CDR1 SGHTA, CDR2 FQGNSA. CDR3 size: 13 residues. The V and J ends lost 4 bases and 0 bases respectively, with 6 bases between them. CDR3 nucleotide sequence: TGTGCCAGCAGCTCCAAATCTAACTATGGCTACACCTTC. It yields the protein CASSSKSNYGYTF.

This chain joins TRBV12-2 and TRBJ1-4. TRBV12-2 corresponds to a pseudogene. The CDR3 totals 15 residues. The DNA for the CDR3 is TGTGCAAGTCGCTTAGTGCGGCCGCCTAATGAAAAACTGTTTTTT. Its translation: CASRLVRPPNEKLFF.

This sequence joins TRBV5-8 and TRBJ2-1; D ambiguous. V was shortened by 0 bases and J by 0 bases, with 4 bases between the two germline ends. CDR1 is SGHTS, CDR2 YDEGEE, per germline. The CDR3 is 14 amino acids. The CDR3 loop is CASSLGNSYNEQFF. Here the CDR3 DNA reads TGTGCCAGCAGCTTGGGGAACTCCTACAATGAGCAGTTCTTC.

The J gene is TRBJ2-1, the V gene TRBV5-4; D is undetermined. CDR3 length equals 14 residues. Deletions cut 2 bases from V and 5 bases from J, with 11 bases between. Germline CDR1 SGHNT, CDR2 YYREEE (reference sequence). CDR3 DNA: TGTGCCAGCAGCTTATCGGGCCCCGACAATGAGCAGTTCTTC. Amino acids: CASSLSGPDNEQFF.

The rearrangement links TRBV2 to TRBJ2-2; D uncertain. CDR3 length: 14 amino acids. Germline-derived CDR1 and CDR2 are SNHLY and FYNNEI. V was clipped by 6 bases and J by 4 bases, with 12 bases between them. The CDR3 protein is CASRSPTVTGELFF. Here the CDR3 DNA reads TGTGCCAGCAGAAGCCCCACAGTCACCGGGGAGCTGTTTTTT.

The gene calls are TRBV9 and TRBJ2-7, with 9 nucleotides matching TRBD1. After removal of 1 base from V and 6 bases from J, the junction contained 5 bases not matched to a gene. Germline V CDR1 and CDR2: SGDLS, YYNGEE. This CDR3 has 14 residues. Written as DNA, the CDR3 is TGTGCCAGCAGCGTAAGACAGGGGGGGGGCGAGCAGTACTTC. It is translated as CASSVRQGGGEQYF. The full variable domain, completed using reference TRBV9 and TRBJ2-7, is DSGVTQTPKHLITATGQRVTLRCSPRSGDLSVYWYQQSLDQGLQFLIQYYNGEERAKGNILERFSAQQFPDLHSELNLSSLELGDSALYFCASSVRQGGGEQYFGPGTRLTVT.

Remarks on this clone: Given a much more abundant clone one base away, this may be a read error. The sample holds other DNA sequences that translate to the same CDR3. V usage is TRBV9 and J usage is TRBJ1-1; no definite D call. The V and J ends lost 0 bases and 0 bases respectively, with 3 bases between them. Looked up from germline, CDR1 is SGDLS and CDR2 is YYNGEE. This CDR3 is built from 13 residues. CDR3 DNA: TGTGCCAGCAGCGTAGATGTGAACACTGAAGCTTTCTTT. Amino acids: CASSVDVNTEAFF.

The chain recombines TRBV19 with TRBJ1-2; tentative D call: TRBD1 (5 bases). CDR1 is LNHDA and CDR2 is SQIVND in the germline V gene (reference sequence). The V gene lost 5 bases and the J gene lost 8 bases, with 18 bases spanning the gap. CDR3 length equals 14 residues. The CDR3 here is CASSPRGVGGGYTF. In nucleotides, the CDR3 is TGTGCCAGTAGTCCCCGTGGGGTCGGGGGAGGCTACACCTTC.

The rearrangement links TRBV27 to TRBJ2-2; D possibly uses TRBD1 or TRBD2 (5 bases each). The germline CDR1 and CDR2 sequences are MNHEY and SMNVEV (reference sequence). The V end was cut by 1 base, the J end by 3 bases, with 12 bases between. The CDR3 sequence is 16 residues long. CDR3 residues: CASSLLGVGDTGELFF. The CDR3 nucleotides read TGTGCCAGCAGTTTATTGGGGGTGGGGGACACCGGGGAGCTGTTTTTT.

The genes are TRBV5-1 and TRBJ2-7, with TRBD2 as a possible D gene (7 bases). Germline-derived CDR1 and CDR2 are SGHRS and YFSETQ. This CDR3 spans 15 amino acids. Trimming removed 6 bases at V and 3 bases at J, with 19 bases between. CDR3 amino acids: CASNMEGGAGYEQYF. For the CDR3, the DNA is TGCGCCAGCAACATGGAAGGGGGGGCTGGCTACGAGCAGTACTTC.

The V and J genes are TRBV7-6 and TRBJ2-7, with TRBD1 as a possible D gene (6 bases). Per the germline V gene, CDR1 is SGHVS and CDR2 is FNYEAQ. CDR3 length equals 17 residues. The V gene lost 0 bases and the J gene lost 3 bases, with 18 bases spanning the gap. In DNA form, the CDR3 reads TGTGCCAGCAGCTTAGCCCAGGGGCCTCTTCAACGCTACGAGCAGTACTTC. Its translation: CASSLAQGPLQRYEQYF.

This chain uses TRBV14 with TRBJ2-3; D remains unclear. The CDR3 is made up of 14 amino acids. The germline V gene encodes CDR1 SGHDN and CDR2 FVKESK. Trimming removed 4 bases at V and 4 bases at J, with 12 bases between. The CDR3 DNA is TGTGCCAGCAGCCTCAGTGGGTGGGCAGATACGCAGTATTTT. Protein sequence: CASSLSGWADTQYF. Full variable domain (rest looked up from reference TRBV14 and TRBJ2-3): EAGVTQFPSHSVIEKGQTVTLRCDPISGHDNLYWYRRVMGKEIKFLLHFVKESKQDESGMPNNRFLAERTGGTYSTLKVQPAELEDSGVYFCASSLSGWADTQYFGPGTRLTVL.

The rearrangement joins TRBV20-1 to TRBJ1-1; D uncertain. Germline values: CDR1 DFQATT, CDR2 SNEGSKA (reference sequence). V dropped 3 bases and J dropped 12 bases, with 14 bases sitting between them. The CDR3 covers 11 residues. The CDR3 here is CSARTRSKPFF. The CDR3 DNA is TGCAGTGCTAGGACCAGATCGAAGCCTTTCTTT.

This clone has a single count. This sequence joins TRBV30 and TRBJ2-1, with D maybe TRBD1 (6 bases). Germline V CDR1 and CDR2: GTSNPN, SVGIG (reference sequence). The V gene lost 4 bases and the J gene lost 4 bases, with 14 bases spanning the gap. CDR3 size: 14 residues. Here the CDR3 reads CAWTQGASYNEQFF. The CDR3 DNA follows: TGTGCCTGGACACAGGGAGCCTCTTACAATGAGCAGTTCTTC. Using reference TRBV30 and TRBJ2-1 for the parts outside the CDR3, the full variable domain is SQTIHQWPATLVQPVGSPLSLECTVEGTSNPNLYWYRQAAGRGLQLLFYSVGIGQISSEVPQNLSASRPQDRQFILSSKKLLLSDSGFYLCAWTQGASYNEQFFGPGTRLTVL.

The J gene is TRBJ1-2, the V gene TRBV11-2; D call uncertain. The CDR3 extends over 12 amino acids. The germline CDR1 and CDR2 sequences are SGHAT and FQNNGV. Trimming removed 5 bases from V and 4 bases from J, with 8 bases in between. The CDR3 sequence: CASSVGSYGYTF. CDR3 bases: TGTGCCAGCAGCGTCGGGAGCTATGGCTACACCTTC.

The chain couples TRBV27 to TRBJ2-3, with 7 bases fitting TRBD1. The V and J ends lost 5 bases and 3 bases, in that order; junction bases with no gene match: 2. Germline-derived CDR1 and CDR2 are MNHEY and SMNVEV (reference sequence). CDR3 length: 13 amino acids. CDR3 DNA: TGTGCCAGCAGTCGACAGGGTACAGATACGCAGTATTTT. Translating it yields CASSRQGTDTQYF.

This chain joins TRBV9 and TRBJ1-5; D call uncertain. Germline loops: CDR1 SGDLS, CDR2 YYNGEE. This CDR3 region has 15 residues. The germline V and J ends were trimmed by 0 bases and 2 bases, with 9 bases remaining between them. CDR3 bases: TGTGCCAGCAGCGTAGGATTGGTTGGCAATCAGCCCCAGCATTTT. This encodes CASSVGLVGNQPQHF.

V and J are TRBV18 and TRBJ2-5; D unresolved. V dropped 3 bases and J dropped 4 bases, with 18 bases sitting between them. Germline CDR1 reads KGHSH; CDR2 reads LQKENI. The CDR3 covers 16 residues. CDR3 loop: CASSPAFVRGPETQYF. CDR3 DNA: TGTGCCAGCTCACCGGCCTTCGTTCGAGGTCCAGAGACCCAGTACTTC.

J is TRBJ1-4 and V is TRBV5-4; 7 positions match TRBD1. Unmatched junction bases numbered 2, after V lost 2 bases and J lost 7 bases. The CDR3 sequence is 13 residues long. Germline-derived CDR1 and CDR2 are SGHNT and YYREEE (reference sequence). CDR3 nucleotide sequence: TGTGCCAGCAGCTTAGGGACAGCTGAAAAACTGTTTTTT. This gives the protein CASSLGTAEKLFF.

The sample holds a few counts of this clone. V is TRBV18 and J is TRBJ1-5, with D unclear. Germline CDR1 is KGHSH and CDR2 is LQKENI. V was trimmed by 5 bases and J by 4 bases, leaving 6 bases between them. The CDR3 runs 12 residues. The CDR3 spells CASSSPNQPQHF. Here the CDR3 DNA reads TGTGCCAGCTCAAGCCCAAATCAGCCCCAGCATTTT.

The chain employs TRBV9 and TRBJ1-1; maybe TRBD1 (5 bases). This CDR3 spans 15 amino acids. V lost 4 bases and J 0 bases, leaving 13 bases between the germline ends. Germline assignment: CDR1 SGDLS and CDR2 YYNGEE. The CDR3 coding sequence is TGTGCCAGCAGCAACCGACAGTCCATGAACACTGAAGCTTTCTTT. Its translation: CASSNRQSMNTEAFF.

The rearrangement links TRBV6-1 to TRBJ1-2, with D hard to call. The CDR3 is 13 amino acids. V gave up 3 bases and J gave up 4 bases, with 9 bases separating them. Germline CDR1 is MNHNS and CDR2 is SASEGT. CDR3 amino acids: CASSDPSLYGYTF. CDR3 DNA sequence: TGTGCCAGCAGTGACCCAAGCCTCTATGGCTACACCTTC.

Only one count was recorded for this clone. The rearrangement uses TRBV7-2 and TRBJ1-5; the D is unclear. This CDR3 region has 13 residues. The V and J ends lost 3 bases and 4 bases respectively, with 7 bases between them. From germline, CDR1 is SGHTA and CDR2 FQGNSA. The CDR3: CASSFSVNQPQHF. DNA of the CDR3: TGTGCCAGCAGCTTCTCTGTGAATCAGCCCCAGCATTTT.

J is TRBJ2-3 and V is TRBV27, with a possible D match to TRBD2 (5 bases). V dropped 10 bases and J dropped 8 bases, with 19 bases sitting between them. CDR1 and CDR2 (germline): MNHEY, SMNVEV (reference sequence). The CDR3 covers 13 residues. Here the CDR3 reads CATSNSYAGTQYF. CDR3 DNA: TGTGCCACTTCTAACAGCTACGCGGGTACGCAGTATTTT.

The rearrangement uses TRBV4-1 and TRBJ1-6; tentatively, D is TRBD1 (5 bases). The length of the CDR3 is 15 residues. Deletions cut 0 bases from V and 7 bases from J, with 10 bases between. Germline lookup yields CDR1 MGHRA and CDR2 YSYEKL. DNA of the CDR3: TGCGCCAGCAGCCAAGAAACTCGGGACAATTCACCCCTCCACTTT. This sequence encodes CASSQETRDNSPLHF.

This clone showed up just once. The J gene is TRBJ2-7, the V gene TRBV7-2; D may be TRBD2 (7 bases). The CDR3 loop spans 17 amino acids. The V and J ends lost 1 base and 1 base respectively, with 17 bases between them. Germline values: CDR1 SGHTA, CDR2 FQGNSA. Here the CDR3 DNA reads TGTGCCAGCAGCTTAGAAGGACAGAGCGGGGTTTCCTACGAGCAGTACTTC. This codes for CASSLEGQSGVSYEQYF. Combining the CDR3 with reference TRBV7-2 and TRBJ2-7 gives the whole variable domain GAGVSQSPSNKVTEKGKDVELRCDPISGHTALYWYRQSLGQGLEFLIYFQGNSAPDKSGLPSDRFSAERTGGSVSTLTIQRTQQEDSAVYLCASSLEGQSGVSYEQYFGPGTRLTVT.

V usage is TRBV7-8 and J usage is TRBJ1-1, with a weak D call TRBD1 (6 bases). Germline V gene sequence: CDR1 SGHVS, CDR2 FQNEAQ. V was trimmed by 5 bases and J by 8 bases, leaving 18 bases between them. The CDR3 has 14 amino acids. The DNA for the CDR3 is TGTGCCAGCAGCCCCGGCAATAGGGGGGGGGAAGCTTTCTTT. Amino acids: CASSPGNRGGEAFF. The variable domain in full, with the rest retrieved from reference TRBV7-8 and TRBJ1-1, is GAGVSQSPRYKVAKRGQDVALRCDPISGHVSLFWYQQALGQGPEFLTYFQNEAQLDKSGLPSDRFFAERPEGSVSTLKIQRTQQEDSAVYLCASSPGNRGGEAFFGQGTRLTVV.

DNA for the CDR3: TGTGCCAGCTCCCCCGGGACAGCTAACTATGGCTACACCTTC. Its protein is CASSPGTANYGYTF. The J gene is TRBJ1-2, the V gene TRBV6-5; 7 bases map to TRBD1. V was pared by 8 bases and J by 0 bases, with 6 bases of the junction left unmatched. Germline V CDR1 and CDR2: MNHEY, SVGAGI. The CDR3 totals 14 residues.